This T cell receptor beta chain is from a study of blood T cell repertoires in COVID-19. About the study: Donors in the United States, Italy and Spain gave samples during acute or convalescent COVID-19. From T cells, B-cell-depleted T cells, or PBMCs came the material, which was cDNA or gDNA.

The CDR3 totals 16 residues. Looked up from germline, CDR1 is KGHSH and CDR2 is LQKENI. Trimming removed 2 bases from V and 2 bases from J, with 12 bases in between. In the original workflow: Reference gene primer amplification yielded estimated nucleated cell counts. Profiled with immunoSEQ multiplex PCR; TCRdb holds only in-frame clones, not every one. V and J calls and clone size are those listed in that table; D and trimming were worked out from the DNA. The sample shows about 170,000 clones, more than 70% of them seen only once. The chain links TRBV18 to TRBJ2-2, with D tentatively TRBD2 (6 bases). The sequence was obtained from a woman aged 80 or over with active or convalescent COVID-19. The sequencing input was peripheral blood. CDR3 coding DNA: TGTGCCAGCTCACCATTCCGGGGACTCAACACCGGGGAGCTGTTTTTT. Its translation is CASSPFRGLNTGELFF.